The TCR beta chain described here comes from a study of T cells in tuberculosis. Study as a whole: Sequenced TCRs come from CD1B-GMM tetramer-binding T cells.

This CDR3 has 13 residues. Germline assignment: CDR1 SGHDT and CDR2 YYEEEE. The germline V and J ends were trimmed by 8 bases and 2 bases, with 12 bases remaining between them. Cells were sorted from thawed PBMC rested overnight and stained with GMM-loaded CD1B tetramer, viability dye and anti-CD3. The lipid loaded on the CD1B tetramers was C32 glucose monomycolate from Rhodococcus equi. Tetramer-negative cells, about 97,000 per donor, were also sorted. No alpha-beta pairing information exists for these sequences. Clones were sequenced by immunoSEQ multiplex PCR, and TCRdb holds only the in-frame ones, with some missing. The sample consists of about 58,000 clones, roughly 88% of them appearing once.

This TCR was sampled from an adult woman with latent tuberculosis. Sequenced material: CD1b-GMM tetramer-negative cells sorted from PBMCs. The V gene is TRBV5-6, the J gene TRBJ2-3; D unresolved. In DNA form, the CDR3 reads TGTGCCAGTACGGGTCCCAACACAGATACGCAGTATTTT. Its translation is CASTGPNTDTQYF.